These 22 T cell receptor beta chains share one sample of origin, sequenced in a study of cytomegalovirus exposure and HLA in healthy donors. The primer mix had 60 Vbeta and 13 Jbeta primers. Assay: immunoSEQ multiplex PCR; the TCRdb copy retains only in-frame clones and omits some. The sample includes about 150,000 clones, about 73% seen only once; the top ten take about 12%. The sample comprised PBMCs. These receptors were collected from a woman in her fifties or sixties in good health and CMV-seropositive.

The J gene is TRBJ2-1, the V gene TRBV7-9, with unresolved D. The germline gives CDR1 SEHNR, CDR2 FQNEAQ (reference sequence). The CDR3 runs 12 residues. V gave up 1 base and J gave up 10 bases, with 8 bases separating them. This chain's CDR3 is CASSLGHREQFF. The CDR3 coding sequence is TGTGCCAGCAGCTTAGGACACCGAGAGCAGTTCTTC.

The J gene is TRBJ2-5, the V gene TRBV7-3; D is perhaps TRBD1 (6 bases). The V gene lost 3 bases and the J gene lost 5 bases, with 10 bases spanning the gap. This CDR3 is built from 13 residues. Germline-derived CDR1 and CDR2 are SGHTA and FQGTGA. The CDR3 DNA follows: TGTGCCAGCAGCTTCACAGGGTTTGAGACCCAGTACTTC. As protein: CASSFTGFETQYF.

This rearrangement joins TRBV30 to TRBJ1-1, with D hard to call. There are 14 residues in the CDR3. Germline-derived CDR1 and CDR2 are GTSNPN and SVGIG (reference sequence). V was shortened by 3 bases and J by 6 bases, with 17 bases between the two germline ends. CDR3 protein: CAWSASQVEAEAFF. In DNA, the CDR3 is TGTGCCTGGAGCGCATCCCAGGTTGAAGCTGAAGCTTTCTTT.

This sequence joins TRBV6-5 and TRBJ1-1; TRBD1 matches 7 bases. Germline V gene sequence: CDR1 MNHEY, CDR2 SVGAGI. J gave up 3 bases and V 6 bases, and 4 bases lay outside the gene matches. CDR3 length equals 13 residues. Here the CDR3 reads CASRQGWYTEAFF. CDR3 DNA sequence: TGTGCCAGCAGACAGGGGTGGTACACTGAAGCTTTCTTT.

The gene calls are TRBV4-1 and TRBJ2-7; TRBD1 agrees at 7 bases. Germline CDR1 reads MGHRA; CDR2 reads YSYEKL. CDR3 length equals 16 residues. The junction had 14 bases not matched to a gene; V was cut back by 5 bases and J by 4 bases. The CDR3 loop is CASSFKRGQTVYEQYF. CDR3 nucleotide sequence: TGCGCCAGCAGCTTCAAGAGGGGACAGACGGTATACGAGCAGTACTTC.

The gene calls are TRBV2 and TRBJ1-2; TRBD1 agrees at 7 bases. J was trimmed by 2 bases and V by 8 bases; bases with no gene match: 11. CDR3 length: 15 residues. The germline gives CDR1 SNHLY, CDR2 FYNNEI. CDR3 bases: TGTGCCAGCGGGAACCTACGGACAGGAAACTATGGCTACACCTTC. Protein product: CASGNLRTGNYGYTF.

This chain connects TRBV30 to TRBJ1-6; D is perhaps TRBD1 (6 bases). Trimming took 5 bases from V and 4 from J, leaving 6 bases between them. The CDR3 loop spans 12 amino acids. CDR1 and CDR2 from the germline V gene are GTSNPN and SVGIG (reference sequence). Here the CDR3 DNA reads TGTGCCTGGGGACAGTATAATTCACCCCTCCACTTT. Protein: CAWGQYNSPLHF.

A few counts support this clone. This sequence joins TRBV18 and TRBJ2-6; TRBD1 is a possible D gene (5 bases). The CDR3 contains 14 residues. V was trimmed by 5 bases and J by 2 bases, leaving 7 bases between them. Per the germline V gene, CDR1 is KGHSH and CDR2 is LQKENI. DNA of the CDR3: TGTGCCAGCTCAGTCAGGGCTGGGGCCAACGTCCTGACTTTC. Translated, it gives CASSVRAGANVLTF.

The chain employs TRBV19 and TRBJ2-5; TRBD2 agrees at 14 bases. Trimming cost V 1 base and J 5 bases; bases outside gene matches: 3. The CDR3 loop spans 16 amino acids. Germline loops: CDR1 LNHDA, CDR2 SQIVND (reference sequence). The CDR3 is CASSIGLAGGRETQYF. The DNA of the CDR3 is TGTGCCAGTAGTATAGGACTAGCGGGGGGGCGGGAGACCCAGTACTTC.

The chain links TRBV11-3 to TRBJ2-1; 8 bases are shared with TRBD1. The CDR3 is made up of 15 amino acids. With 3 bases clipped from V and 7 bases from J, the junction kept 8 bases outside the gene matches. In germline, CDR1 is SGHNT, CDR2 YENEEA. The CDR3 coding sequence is TGTGCCAGCAGCTTGATCACGACAGGGGAGAATGAGCAGTTCTTC. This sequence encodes CASSLITTGENEQFF. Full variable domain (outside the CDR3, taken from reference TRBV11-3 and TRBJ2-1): EAGVVQSPRYKIIEKKQPVAFWCNPISGHNTLYWYLQNLGQGPELLIRYENEEAVDDSQLPKDRFSAERLKGVDSTLKIQPAELGDSAVYLCASSLITTGENEQFFGPGTRLTVL.

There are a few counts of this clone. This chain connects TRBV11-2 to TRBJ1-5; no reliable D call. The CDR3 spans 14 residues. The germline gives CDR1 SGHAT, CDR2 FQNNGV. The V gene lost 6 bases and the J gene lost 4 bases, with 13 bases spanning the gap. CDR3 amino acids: CASRLRDGNQPQHF. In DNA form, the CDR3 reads TGTGCCAGCAGACTACGCGATGGGAATCAGCCCCAGCATTTT.

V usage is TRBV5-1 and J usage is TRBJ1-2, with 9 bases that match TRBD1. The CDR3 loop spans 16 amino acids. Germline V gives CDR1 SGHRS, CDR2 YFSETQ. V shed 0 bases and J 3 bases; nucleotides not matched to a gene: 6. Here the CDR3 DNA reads TGCGCCAGCAGCTTGGGTACAGGGGGCGCGTACTATGGCTACACCTTC. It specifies CASSLGTGGAYYGYTF. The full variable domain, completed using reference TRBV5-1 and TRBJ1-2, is KAGVTQTPRYLIKTRGQQVTLSCSPISGHRSVSWYQQTPGQGLQFLFEYFSETQRNKGNFPGRFSGRQFSNSRSEMNVSTLELGDSALYLCASSLGTGGAYYGYTFGSGTRLTVV.

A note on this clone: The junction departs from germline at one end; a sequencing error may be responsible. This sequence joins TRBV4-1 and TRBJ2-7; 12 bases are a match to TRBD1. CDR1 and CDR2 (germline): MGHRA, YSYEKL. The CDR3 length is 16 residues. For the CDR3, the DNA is TGCGCCAGCAGCCAAGTAGGGGGACAGGGGGCGTACGGGCAGTACTTC. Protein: CASSQVGGQGAYGQYF.

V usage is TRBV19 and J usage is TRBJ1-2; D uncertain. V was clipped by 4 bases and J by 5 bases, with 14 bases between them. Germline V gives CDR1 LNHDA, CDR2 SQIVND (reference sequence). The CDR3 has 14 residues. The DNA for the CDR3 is TGTGCCAGTAGTAATGATCGGTCCCTATATGGCTACACCTTC. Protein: CASSNDRSLYGYTF.

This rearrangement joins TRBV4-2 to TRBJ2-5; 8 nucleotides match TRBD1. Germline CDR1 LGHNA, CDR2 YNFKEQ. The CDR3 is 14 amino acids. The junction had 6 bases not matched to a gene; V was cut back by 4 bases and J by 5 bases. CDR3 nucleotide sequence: TGTGCCAGCAGCCCCTACAGGGGGGAGGAGACCCAGTACTTC. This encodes CASSPYRGEETQYF.

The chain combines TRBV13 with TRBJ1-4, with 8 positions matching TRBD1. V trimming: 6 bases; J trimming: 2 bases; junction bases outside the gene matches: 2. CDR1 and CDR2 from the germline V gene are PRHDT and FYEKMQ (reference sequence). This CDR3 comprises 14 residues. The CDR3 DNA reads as TGTGCCAGCAGAAGGACAGGGACTAATGAAAAACTGTTTTTT. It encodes CASRRTGTNEKLFF. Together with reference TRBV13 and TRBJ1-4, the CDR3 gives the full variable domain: AAGVIQSPRHLIKEKRETATLKCYPIPRHDTVYWYQQGPGQDPQFLISFYEKMQSDKGSIPDRFSAQQFSDYHSELNMSSLELGDSALYFCASRRTGTNEKLFFGSGTQLSVL.

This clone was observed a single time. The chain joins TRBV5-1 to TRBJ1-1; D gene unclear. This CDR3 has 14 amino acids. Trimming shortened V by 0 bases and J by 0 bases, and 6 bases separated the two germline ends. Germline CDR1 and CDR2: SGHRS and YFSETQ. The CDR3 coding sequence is TGCGCCAGCAGCTTGGTTCGGGTGAACACTGAAGCTTTCTTT. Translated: CASSLVRVNTEAFF.

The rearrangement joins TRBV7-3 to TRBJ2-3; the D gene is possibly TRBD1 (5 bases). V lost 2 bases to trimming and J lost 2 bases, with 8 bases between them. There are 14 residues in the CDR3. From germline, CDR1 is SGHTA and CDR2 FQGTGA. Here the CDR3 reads CASSLGASTDTQYF. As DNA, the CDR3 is TGTGCCAGCAGCTTAGGGGCGTCCACAGATACGCAGTATTTT.

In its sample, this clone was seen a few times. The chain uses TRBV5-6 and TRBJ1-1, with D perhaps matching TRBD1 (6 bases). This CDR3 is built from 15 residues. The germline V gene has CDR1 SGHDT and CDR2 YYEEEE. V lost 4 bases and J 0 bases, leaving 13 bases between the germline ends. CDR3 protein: CASSRRQVLNTEAFF. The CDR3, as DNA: TGTGCCAGCAGCAGGAGACAGGTATTGAACACTGAAGCTTTCTTT.

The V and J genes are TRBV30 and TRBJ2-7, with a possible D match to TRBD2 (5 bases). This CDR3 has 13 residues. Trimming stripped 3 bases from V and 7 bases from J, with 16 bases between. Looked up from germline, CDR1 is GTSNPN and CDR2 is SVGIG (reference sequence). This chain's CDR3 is CAWRAAGTWEQYF. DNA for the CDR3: TGTGCCTGGAGGGCCGCGGGTACTTGGGAGCAGTACTTC. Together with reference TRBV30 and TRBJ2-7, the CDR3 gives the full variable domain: SQTIHQWPATLVQPVGSPLSLECTVEGTSNPNLYWYRQAAGRGLQLLFYSVGIGQISSEVPQNLSASRPQDRQFILSSKKLLLSDSGFYLCAWRAAGTWEQYFGPGTRLTVT.

CDR3 in amino acids: CASSLVGDVNQPQHF. Here the CDR3 DNA reads TGTGCCAGCAGCTTGGTAGGGGATGTCAATCAGCCCCAGCATTTT. This chain joins TRBV5-6 and TRBJ1-5, with D possibly TRBD1 on 5 matching bases. The CDR3 is 15 residues long. Germline V gene data show CDR1 as SGHDT and CDR2 as YYEEEE. The germline V and J ends were trimmed by 0 bases and 3 bases, with 10 bases remaining between them.

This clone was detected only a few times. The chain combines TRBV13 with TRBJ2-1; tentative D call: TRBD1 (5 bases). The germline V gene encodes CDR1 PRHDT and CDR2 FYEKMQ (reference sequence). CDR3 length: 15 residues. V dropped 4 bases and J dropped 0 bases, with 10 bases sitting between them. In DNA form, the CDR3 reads TGTGCCAGCAGCTCGACAGCCCTCTCCTACAATGAGCAGTTCTTC. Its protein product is CASSSTALSYNEQFF.